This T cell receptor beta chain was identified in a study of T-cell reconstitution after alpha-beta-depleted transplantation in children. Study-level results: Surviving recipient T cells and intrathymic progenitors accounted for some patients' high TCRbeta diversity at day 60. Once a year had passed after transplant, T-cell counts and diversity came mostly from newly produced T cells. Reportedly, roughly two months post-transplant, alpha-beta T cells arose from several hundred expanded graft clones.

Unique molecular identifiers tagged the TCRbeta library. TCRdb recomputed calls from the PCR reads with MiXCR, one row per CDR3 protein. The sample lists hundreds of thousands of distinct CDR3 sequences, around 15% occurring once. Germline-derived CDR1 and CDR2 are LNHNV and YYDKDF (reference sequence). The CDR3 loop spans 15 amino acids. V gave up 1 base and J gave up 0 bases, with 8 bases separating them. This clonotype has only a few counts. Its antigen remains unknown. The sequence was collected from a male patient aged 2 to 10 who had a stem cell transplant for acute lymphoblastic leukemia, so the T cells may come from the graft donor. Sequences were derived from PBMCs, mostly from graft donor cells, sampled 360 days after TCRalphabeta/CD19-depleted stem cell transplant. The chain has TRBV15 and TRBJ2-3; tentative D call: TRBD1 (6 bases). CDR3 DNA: TGTGCCACCAGCAGAGCAGGGGCTAGCACAGATACGCAGTATTTT. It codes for CATSRAGASTDTQYF.